The 30 T cell receptor beta chains below come from one sample, sequenced in a study of T cells in Graves' hyperthyroidism and ophthalmopathy. Amplification of TCR beta CDR3 regions was performed using RNA transcripts as template. The HTBI primer set was used in a first-round RT-PCR of the TCR CDR3. TCRdb re-called the multiplex PCR reads through MiXCR, storing one row per CDR3 protein. The table includes more than 500,000 distinct CDR3 sequences, 13% to 15% detected once. The sequenced sample was blood. These receptors all stem from a middle-aged woman with Graves' hyperthyroidism.

This clonotype occurred many times. This chain connects TRBV20-1 to TRBJ2-5; no reliable D call. Deletions cut 6 bases from V and 1 base from J, with 18 bases between. The V gene's germline CDR1 is DFQATT and CDR2 SNEGSKA (reference sequence). The CDR3 consists of 15 residues. The CDR3 loop is CSAKSSGVGQETQYF. For the CDR3, the DNA is TGCAGTGCCAAGTCATCAGGAGTGGGCCAAGAGACCCAGTACTTC.

This clonotype was picked up a small number of times. V is TRBV6-1 and J is TRBJ1-1; no clear D gene. The CDR3 sequence is 14 residues long. Germline-derived CDR1 and CDR2 are MNHNS and SASEGT. V lost 3 bases and J lost 1, with 9 bases in between. CDR3 in amino acids: CASSDLRGNTEAFF. For the CDR3, the DNA is TGTGCCAGCAGTGATCTCCGAGGGAACACTGAAGCTTTCTTT.

The J gene is TRBJ2-5, the V gene TRBV7-2, with 11 bases fitting TRBD1. The CDR3 covers 17 residues. CDR1 and CDR2 from the germline V gene are SGHTA and FQGNSA. Unmatched junction bases numbered 9, after V lost 2 bases and J lost 4 bases. The chain's CDR3 is CASSLQAGGQGAETQYF. In nucleotides, the CDR3 is TGTGCCAGCAGCTTACAAGCGGGAGGACAGGGGGCAGAGACCCAGTACTTC. The full variable domain, rest sourced from reference TRBV7-2 and TRBJ2-5, is GAGVSQSPSNKVTEKGKDVELRCDPISGHTALYWYRQSLGQGLEFLIYFQGNSAPDKSGLPSDRFSAERTGGSVSTLTIQRTQQEDSAVYLCASSLQAGGQGAETQYFGPGTRLLVL.

V is TRBV6-6 and J is TRBJ2-1; D is possibly TRBD1 (6 bases). Trimming removed 0 bases at V and 2 bases at J, with 11 bases between. Germline CDR1 reads MNHNY; CDR2 reads SVGAGI (reference sequence). CDR3 length: 16 residues. CDR3 sequence: CASSYSRDRPYNEQFF. The CDR3 bases are TGTGCCAGCAGTTACTCCAGAGACAGGCCCTACAATGAGCAGTTCTTC.

This clonotype appeared a few times. One base away lies a much larger clone, so this may be a sequencing read error. The rearrangement joins TRBV12-5 to TRBJ2-7; TRBD1 matches at 7 bases. CDR3 length: 13 amino acids. J gave up 0 bases and V 11 bases, and 7 bases lay outside the gene matches. In germline, CDR1 is LGHNT, CDR2 FRNRAP. As DNA, the CDR3 is TGTGCTGGCCGGACAGGAAGCTCCTACGAGCAGTACTTC. It codes for CAGRTGSSYEQYF.

V and J are TRBV7-9 and TRBJ2-1; TRBD2 aligns across 11 bases. Germline CDR1 and CDR2: SEHNR and FQNEAQ (reference sequence). Germline trimming cut 5 bases from V and 7 bases from J; bases unmatched to any gene: 10. This CDR3 contains 16 residues. CDR3 coding DNA: TGTGCCAGCAGCACAGAACCGCCTAGCGGGAGGAATGAGCAGTTCTTC. Encoded protein: CASSTEPPSGRNEQFF.

The genes are TRBV19 and TRBJ2-7; the D gene is possibly TRBD1 (5 bases). Looked up from germline, CDR1 is LNHDA and CDR2 is SQIVND (reference sequence). The V end lost 1 base, the J end lost 1 base, and 8 bases lay between the germline ends. The CDR3 has 14 amino acids. The CDR3 reads CASSIAGYSYEQYF. CDR3 bases: TGTGCCAGTAGTATAGCAGGGTATTCCTACGAGCAGTACTTC.

There are a few counts of this clonotype. The gene calls are TRBV12-3 or TRBV12-4 and TRBJ1-3, with unresolved D. The ends were cut back, 5 bases at V and 3 bases at J, with 11 bases in the middle. The CDR3 runs 14 residues. The CDR3 region has the DNA TGTGCCAGCAGTAGAAAGGGTCGTGGAAACACCATATATTTT. This gives the protein CASSRKGRGNTIYF.

This clonotype has only a few counts. The chain carries TRBV4-1 and TRBJ2-1; D unresolved. CDR3 length: 17 amino acids. CDR1 and CDR2 from the germline V gene are MGHRA and YSYEKL. V was pared by 2 bases and J by 0 bases, with 14 bases between. CDR3 region: CASSQLDMGFSYNEQFF. Written as DNA, the CDR3 is TGCGCCAGCAGCCAATTAGATATGGGATTCTCCTACAATGAGCAGTTCTTC.

Ten or more counts support this clonotype. This rearrangement joins TRBV29-1 to TRBJ1-1, with 9 bases fitting TRBD1. Germline values: CDR1 SQVTM, CDR2 ANQGSEA. The CDR3 sequence is 18 residues long. V lost 5 bases to trimming and J lost 1 base; unmatched junction nucleotides: 17. The CDR3 sequence is CSVPLEPGQGKRNTEAFF. CDR3 sequence (DNA): TGCAGCGTTCCCCTCGAACCCGGACAGGGGAAGAGGAACACTGAAGCTTTCTTT.

Regarding this clonotype: One end of the junction fails to match germline, which may point to a read error. This chain connects TRBV2 to TRBJ2-2; 9 nucleotides agree with TRBD2. The CDR3 extends over 17 amino acids. Germline lookup yields CDR1 SNHLY and CDR2 FYNNEI. The CDR3 DNA follows: TGTGCCAGCAGCCCCGACGCTAGCGGGGTGAACACCGGGGAGCCGTTTTTT. Its protein product is CASSPDASGVNTGEPFF.

This clonotype came up many times. This sequence joins TRBV30 and TRBJ2-1; 7 bases agree with TRBD2. Per the germline V gene, CDR1 is GTSNPN and CDR2 is SVGIG (reference sequence). The V gene end was trimmed by 4 bases and the J gene end by 5 bases; junction bases not matched to a gene: 14. This CDR3 spans 16 amino acids. CDR3 sequence reads: CAWTKFGGLADNEQFF. CDR3 DNA: TGTGCCTGGACCAAATTCGGAGGGCTAGCGGACAATGAGCAGTTCTTC. The variable domain in full, with the rest retrieved from reference TRBV30 and TRBJ2-1, is SQTIHQWPATLVQPVGSPLSLECTVEGTSNPNLYWYRQAAGRGLQLLFYSVGIGQISSEVPQNLSASRPQDRQFILSSKKLLLSDSGFYLCAWTKFGGLADNEQFFGPGTRLTVL.

This clonotype was recorded at least ten times. As DNA, the CDR3 is TGCGCCAGCAGAAAGACTAGCGGGAGTCCCTACGAGCAGTACTTC. As protein: CASRKTSGSPYEQYF. The rearrangement uses TRBV5-1 and TRBJ2-7; the match to TRBD2 covers 12 bases. V trimming: 5 bases; J trimming: 2 bases; junction bases outside the gene matches: 5. The CDR3 has 15 amino acids. Germline assignment: CDR1 SGHRS and CDR2 YFSETQ.

J is TRBJ2-3 and V is TRBV27; maybe TRBD2 (6 bases). Between the trimmed V and J ends, which lost 7 bases and 5 bases, there was a span of 13 bases. Per germline, CDR1 MNHEY and CDR2 SMNVEV (reference sequence). There are 13 residues in the CDR3. The CDR3 bases are TGTGCCAGCACAGGCGGAGCGGGAGATACGCAGTATTTT. It specifies CASTGGAGDTQYF.

The chain couples TRBV18 to TRBJ1-2; 9 nucleotides match TRBD1. Germline-derived CDR1 and CDR2 are KGHSH and LQKENI. The ends lost 3 bases at V and 2 bases at J; junction bases unmatched: 10. CDR3 length: 17 amino acids. DNA for the CDR3: TGTGCCAGCTCACCTTACACGACAGGGGGTGGCAACTATGGCTACACCTTC. It encodes CASSPYTTGGGNYGYTF.

The V and J genes are TRBV29-1 and TRBJ1-3; the D is unclear. This CDR3 has 14 residues. Trimming cost V 5 bases and J 0 bases, with 11 bases left between them. Per germline, CDR1 SQVTM and CDR2 ANQGSEA. As DNA, the CDR3 is TGCAGCGTTTCGGTCCCAGGCTCTGGAAACACCATATATTTT. Translation gives CSVSVPGSGNTIYF. The entire variable domain, with the rest obtained from reference TRBV29-1 and TRBJ1-3, is as follows: SAVISQKPSRDICQRGTSLTIQCQVDSQVTMMFWYRQQPGQSLTLIATANQGSEATYESGFVIDKFPISRPNLTFSTLTVSNMSPEDSSIYLCSVSVPGSGNTIYFGEGSWLTVV.

This clonotype was observed at least ten times. This sequence joins TRBV6-2 or TRBV6-3 and TRBJ1-5; D not certain. This CDR3 spans 12 amino acids. Per germline, CDR1 MNHEY and CDR2 SVGEGT. Trimming left V 5 bases short and J 9 bases short, with 11 bases between. The CDR3 region is CASSPPWRPQHF. CDR3 nucleotide sequence: TGTGCCAGCAGTCCGCCTTGGCGGCCCCAGCATTTT.

This clonotype was seen more than once but under ten times. V and J are TRBV12-5 and TRBJ1-5; no clear D gene. This CDR3 has 12 amino acids. V lost 5 bases and J 6 bases, leaving 8 bases between the germline ends. CDR1 and CDR2 (germline): LGHNT, FRNRAP. For the CDR3, the DNA is TGTGCTAGTGGTACATCCCCTCAGCCCCAGCATTTT. Translated: CASGTSPQPQHF.

The table lists this clonotype with a few counts. V gene TRBV25-1 combines with J gene TRBJ1-1; D ambiguous. CDR1 MGHDK and CDR2 SYGVNS come from the germline V gene. The CDR3 runs 11 residues. The germline V and J ends were trimmed by 4 bases and 7 bases, with 7 bases remaining between them. CDR3 coding DNA: TGTGCCAGCAGTGGTTGGGGTGAAGCTTTCTTT. It encodes CASSGWGEAFF. Together with reference TRBV25-1 and TRBJ1-1, the CDR3 gives the full variable domain: EADIYQTPRYLVIGTGKKITLECSQTMGHDKMYWYQQDPGMELHLIHYSYGVNSTEKGDLSSESTVSRIRTEHFPLTLESARPSHTSQYLCASSGWGEAFFGQGTRLTVV.

The sample holds many counts of this clonotype. The CDR3: CASSVRVGRDSPSHGYTF. The CDR3 coding sequence is TGTGCCAGCAGTGTCAGGGTCGGGAGGGACAGCCCCTCCCATGGCTACACCTTC. The chain employs TRBV28 and TRBJ1-2; 7 bases are shared with TRBD1. Germline V CDR1 and CDR2: MDHEN, SYDVKM. There are 18 residues in the CDR3. V shed 5 bases, J shed 6 bases, and the junction held 21 bases outside the gene matches.

This clonotype has ten or more counts. The chain uses TRBV15 and TRBJ1-1; TRBD1 matches 8 bases. Germline V gives CDR1 LNHNV, CDR2 YYDKDF (reference sequence). CDR3 size: 15 residues. V shed 11 bases, J shed 1 base, and the junction held 12 bases outside the gene matches. The CDR3 loop reads CAASAGGRSNTEAFF. The CDR3 region has the DNA TGTGCCGCTAGTGCAGGGGGCCGATCGAACACTGAAGCTTTCTTT.

As concerns this clonotype: Germline is not matched at one junction end, which may reflect a read error. The CDR3 loop reads CSARGGQVFNYGYTF. CDR3 sequence (DNA): TGCAGTGCGAGAGGGGGACAGGTGTTTAACTATGGCTACACCTTC. The chain uses TRBV20-1 and TRBJ1-2; 8 positions match TRBD1. Germline values: CDR1 DFQATT, CDR2 SNEGSKA (reference sequence). CDR3 length equals 15 residues.

V and J are TRBV7-2 and TRBJ2-7; TRBD1 is a possible D gene (7 bases). The CDR3 is 14 residues long. Looked up from germline, CDR1 is SGHTA and CDR2 is FQGNSA. V shed 2 bases and J shed 7 bases, with 15 bases lying between them. Here the CDR3 reads CASSLIARGEEQYF. The CDR3 nucleotides are TGTGCCAGCAGCTTAATCGCCAGGGGGGAAGAGCAGTACTTC.

At least ten counts were recorded for this clonotype. The chain has TRBV20-1 and TRBJ2-3; TRBD2 matches 13 bases. This CDR3 spans 16 amino acids. Per germline, CDR1 DFQATT and CDR2 SNEGSKA (reference sequence). V dropped 5 bases and J dropped 3; count of bases not matched to a gene: 8. The CDR3 loop is CSAYGLAGAYTDTQYF. CDR3 DNA: TGCAGTGCTTACGGACTAGCGGGAGCCTATACAGATACGCAGTATTTT.

This chain uses TRBV9 with TRBJ2-1; 7 bases are a match to TRBD2. The CDR3 covers 16 residues. Per the germline V gene, CDR1 is SGDLS and CDR2 is YYNGEE. The trim removed 2 bases at V and 2 bases at J, leaving 7 bases unmatched. The CDR3 DNA reads TGTGCCAGCAGCGTCAGTGGGGGGGAAGCCTACAATGAGCAGTTCTTC. It specifies CASSVSGGEAYNEQFF.

A remark on this clonotype: A much larger clone sits a single nucleotide away, making a read error possible. The chain recombines TRBV28 with TRBJ1-5; TRBD1 is a possible D gene (6 bases). This CDR3 spans 15 amino acids. Germline V gene data show CDR1 as MDHEN and CDR2 as SYDVKM. The CDR3: CASSLSQGQNQPRHF. The CDR3 DNA reads as TGTGCCAGCAGTTTATCTCAGGGGCAGAATCAGCCCCGGCATTTT. Based on the CDR3 plus reference TRBV28 and TRBJ1-5, the full variable domain is DVKVTQSSRYLVKRTGEKVFLECVQDMDHENMFWYRQDPGLGLRLIYFSYDVKMKEKGDIPEGYSVSREKKERFSLILESASTNQTSMYLCASSLSQGQNQPRHFGDGTRLSIL.

Details on this clonotype: Compared with germline, one end of the junction differs, possibly owing to a read error. This sequence joins TRBV5-1 and TRBJ2-3, with D maybe TRBD2 (5 bases). Germline-derived CDR1 and CDR2 are SGHRS and YFSETQ. The CDR3 spans 15 residues. The CDR3 loop is CTSSLSGFGTDTQYF. The CDR3 nucleotides read TGCACCAGCAGCTTGTCGGGATTTGGCACAGATACGCAGTATTTT.

The V gene is TRBV24-1, the J gene TRBJ2-7, with TRBD1 matching over 8 bases. Trimming cost V 4 bases and J 5 bases; bases outside gene matches: 9. Germline V gene sequence: CDR1 KGHDR, CDR2 SFDVKD. The CDR3 contains 15 residues. Here the CDR3 reads CATSDATGELHEQYF. Here the CDR3 DNA reads TGTGCCACCAGTGACGCGACAGGGGAGCTCCACGAGCAGTACTTC.

This clonotype was detected ten times or more. The rearrangement links TRBV3-1 to TRBJ2-7, with TRBD2 matching 8 bases. J gave up 3 bases and V 0 bases, and 7 bases lay outside the gene matches. Germline CDR1 LGHDT, CDR2 YNNKEL (reference sequence). This CDR3 has 16 amino acids. The CDR3 region is CASSQEGSGIDYEQYF. The CDR3 nucleotides read TGTGCCAGCAGCCAAGAGGGTAGCGGGATTGACTACGAGCAGTACTTC.

Only a few counts were recorded for this clonotype. The chain is built from TRBV20-1 and TRBJ2-3, with 7 bases lining up with TRBD1. This CDR3 has 14 amino acids. Looked up from germline, CDR1 is DFQATT and CDR2 is SNEGSKA (reference sequence). V lost 3 bases, J lost 2 bases, and 5 bases stayed unmatched. CDR3 amino acids: CSARDRRTTDTQYF. CDR3 in DNA: TGCAGTGCTAGGGACAGGAGAACCACAGATACGCAGTATTTT.